This entry concerns a single T cell receptor beta chain. The antigen remains undetermined. The data are from a study of T cells in localized non-small cell lung cancer. Study-wide points: A denser population of T cells in blood accompanied longer overall survival. A median of approximately 60 of the top 100 tumor clones appeared in adjacent lung, which was paired and uninvolved.

Sequencing used immunoSEQ multiplex PCR; TCRdb keeps in-frame clones, though not all of them. The sample has 20,000 to 25,000 clones; about 89% are singletons. This CDR3 comprises 13 residues. Germline CDR1 is SGHTA and CDR2 is FQGTGA. Between the trimmed V and J ends, which lost 5 bases and 7 bases, there was a span of 12 bases. This specimen consisted of PBMCs, obtained before any cancer treatment. J is TRBJ1-3 and V is TRBV7-3; no firm D call. The source is a man between 40 and 70 years old with stage II squamous cell lung carcinoma. The CDR3: CASSPSTGNTIYF. In DNA form, the CDR3 reads TGTGCCAGCAGCCCATCGACCGGGAACACCATATATTTT.